Listed below are T cell receptor beta chains from one sample, sequenced in a study of neoadjuvant nivolumab and ipilimumab in lung cancer. Sequencing was performed with immunoSEQ multiplex PCR; in TCRdb, only in-frame clones are kept and a portion is missing. The table records 40,000 or so clones, about 88% of them present only once. This material consisted of peripheral blood, taken before neoadjuvant nivolumab, alone or with ipilimumab. These receptors came from an adult with non-small cell lung cancer. CDR3s leave out the opening cysteine and the closing phenylalanine or tryptophan. A D gene is named only where the DNA matches it firmly.

TRBV7-6	TRBJ1-3	.	ASSLMGRGNTIY
TRBV4-2	TRBJ2-1	TRBD2	ASSPNGGEQF
TRBV5-1	TRBJ2-7	TRBD1	ASSLSTGSEQY
TRBV11-3	TRBJ2-3	.	ASSLVGVLGVSTDTQY
TRBV9	TRBJ2-5	TRBD2	ASSWGLAGVQETQY
TRBV7-6	TRBJ1-2	.	ASSSAGTPGVDGYT
TRBV18	TRBJ2-5	TRBD2	ASSPRTSGQETQY
TRBV11-2	TRBJ2-1	TRBD2	ASSAASGSNEQF
TRBV27	TRBJ2-7	TRBD2	ASSRLLGLAGGSYEQY
TRBV9	TRBJ2-5	.	ASSVYGETQY
TRBV6-5	TRBJ2-7	.	ASSSGVGYEQY
TRBV29-1	TRBJ2-7	TRBD1	SVPGQGSYEQY
TRBV10-1	TRBJ2-7	TRBD2	ASSDFKREGYEQY
TRBV19	TRBJ2-7	TRBD1	ASSQQGAREQY
TRBV20-1	TRBJ2-3	.	SADNTDTQY
TRBV5-5	TRBJ2-5	.	ASSLWGDPRETQY
TRBV25-1	TRBJ2-2	TRBD1	ASKRGDREITGELF
TRBV7-2	TRBJ2-1	.	ASSLGRQEQF
TRBV19	TRBJ2-5	.	ASSITSRSGQETQY
TRBV4-1	TRBJ2-7	TRBD1	ASSQEDSGTGVYEQY
TRBV7-9	TRBJ2-7	.	ASSPIADSYEQY
TRBV7-3	TRBJ2-7	.	ASSSHRDSTNYEQY
TRBV4-1	TRBJ1-2	.	ASSQDRNQHGPYGYT